The present TCR beta chain was sequenced within a study of cytomegalovirus exposure and HLA in healthy donors. As for the study in general: Roughly 80 million unique TCRs from HLA-typed donors were held in an early data release.

The PCR ran on 60 Vbeta and 13 Jbeta primers. Using immunoSEQ multiplex PCR, the repertoire was profiled, and TCRdb retains in-frame clones only, with some absent. The sample has fewer than 200,000 clones; around 79% are singletons. Overall study findings and caveats: A previous analysis found most TCR beta V segments productive roughly 87% or roughly 30% of the time. The study assumed roughly uniform donor sequencing depth for presence/absence analyses.

There are a few counts of this clone. Its target is not known. Sequenced material: PBMCs. This receptor was obtained from a man in his forties in good health and CMV-seronegative.

CDR3 DNA sequence: TGTGCCACCAGCAAACAGACAGGGGCCAACTATGGCTACACCTTC. Its translation is CATSKQTGANYGYTF. The chain has TRBV19 and TRBJ1-2; 8 nucleotides align to TRBD1. After removal of 10 bases from V and 2 bases from J, the junction contained 12 bases not matched to a gene. Germline CDR1 reads LNHDA; CDR2 reads SQIVND (reference sequence). This CDR3 is 15 amino acids long.